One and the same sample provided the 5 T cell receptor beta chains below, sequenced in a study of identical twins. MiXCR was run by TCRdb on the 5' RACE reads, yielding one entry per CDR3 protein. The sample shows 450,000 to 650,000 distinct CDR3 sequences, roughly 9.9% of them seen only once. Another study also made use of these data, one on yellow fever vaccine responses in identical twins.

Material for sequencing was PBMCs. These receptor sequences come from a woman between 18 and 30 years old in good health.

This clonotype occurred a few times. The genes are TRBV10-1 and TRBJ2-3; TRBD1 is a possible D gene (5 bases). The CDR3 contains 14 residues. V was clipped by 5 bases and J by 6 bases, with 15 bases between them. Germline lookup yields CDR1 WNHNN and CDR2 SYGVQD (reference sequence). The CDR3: CASSFGRASDTQYF. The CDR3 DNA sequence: TGCGCCAGCAGTTTCGGCAGGGCGTCCGATACGCAGTATTTT.

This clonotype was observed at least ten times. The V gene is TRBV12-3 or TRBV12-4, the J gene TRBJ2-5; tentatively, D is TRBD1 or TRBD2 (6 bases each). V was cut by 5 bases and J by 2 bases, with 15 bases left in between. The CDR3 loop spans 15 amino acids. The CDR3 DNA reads TGTGCCAGCAGTCCCGCGGGACAATATCAAGAGACCCAGTACTTC. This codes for CASSPAGQYQETQYF.

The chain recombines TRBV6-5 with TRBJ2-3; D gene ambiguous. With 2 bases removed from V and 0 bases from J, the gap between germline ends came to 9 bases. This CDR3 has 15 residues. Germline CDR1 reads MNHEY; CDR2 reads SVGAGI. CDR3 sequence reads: CASSYTRISTDTQYF. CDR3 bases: TGTGCCAGCAGTTACACACGCATTAGCACAGATACGCAGTATTTT.

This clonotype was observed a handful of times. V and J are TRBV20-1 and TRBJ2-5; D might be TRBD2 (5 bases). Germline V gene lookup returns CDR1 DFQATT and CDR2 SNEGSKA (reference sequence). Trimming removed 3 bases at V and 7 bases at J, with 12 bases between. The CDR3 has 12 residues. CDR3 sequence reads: CSASLPGGTQYF. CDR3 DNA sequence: TGCAGTGCTAGCCTCCCTGGAGGGACCCAGTACTTC.

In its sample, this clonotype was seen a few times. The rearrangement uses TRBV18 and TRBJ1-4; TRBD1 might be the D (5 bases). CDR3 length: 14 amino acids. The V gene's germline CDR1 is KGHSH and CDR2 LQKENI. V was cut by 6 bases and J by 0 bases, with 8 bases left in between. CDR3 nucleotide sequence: TGTGCCAGCTCGGGGGAGGCAACTAATGAAAAACTGTTTTTT. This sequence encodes CASSGEATNEKLFF.